This T cell receptor beta chain was obtained from a study of CD8 T cells in Susac syndrome. Reverse transcription used roughly 0.5 to 1 ug RNA and random hexamers. One entry per CDR3 protein, called by TCRdb with MiXCR from the immunoSEQ multiplex PCR reads. The sample lists 95,000 to 150,000 distinct CDR3 sequences; approximately 93% were seen once. The CDR3 sequence is 15 residues long. The germline V and J ends were trimmed by 0 bases and 1 base, with 10 bases remaining between them. In germline, CDR1 is SEHNR, CDR2 FQNEAQ (reference sequence). Sequencing was carried out using CD8+ T cells from PBMCs. This TCR was recovered from a human donor with multiple sclerosis. This chain connects TRBV7-9 to TRBJ2-7, with a tentative D call TRBD2 (5 bases). CDR3 protein: CASSLALGRSYEQYF. The CDR3 DNA follows: TGTGCCAGCAGCTTAGCACTAGGCAGATCCTACGAGCAGTACTTC.